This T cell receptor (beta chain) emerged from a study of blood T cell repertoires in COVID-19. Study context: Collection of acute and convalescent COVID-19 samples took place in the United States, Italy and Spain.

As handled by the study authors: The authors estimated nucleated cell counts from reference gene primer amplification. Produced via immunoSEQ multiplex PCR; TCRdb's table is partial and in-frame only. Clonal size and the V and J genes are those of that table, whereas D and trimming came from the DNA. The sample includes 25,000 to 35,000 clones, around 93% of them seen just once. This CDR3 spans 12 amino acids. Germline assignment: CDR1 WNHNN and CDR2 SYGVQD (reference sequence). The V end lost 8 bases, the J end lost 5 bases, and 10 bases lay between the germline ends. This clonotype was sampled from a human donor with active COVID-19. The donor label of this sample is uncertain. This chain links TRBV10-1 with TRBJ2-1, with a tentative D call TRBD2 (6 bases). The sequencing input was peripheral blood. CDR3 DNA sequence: TGCGCCAGCGTGGGAGGAAACAATGAGCAGTTCTTC. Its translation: CASVGGNNEQFF.